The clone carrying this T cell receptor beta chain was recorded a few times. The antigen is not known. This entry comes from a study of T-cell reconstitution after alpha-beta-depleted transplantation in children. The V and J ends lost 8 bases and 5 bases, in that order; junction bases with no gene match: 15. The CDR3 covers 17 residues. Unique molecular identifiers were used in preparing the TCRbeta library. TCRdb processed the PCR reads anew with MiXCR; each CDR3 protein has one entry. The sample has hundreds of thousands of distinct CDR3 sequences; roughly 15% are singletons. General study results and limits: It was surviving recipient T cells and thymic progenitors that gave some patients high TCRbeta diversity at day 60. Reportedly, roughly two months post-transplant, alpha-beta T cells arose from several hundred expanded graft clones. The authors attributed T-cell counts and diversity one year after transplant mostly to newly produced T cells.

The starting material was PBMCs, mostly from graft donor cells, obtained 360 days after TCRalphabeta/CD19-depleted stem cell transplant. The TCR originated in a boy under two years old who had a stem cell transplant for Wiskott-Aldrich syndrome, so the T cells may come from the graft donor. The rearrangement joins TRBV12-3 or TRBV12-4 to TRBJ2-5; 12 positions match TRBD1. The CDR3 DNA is TGTGCCAGCGGATTACCCAGCCGGGACAGGGGGCAGGAGACCCAGTACTTC. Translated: CASGLPSRDRGQETQYF.